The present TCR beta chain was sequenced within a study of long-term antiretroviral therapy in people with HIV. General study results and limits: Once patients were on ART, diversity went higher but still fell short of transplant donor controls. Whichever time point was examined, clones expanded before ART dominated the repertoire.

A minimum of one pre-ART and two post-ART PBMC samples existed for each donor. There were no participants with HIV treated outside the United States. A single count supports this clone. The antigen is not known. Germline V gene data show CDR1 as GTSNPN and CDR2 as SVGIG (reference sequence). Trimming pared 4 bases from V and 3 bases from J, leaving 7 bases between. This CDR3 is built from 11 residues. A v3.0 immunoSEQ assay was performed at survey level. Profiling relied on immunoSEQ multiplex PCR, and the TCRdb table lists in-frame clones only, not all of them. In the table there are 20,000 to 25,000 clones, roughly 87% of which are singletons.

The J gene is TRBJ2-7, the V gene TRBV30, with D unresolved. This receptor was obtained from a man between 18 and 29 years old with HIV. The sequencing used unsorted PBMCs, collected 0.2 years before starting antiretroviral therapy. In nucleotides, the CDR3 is TGTGCCTGGACGGTCAGCTACGAGCAGTACTTC. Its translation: CAWTVSYEQYF.